This TCR beta chain was profiled in a study of T cell responses to AZD1222 COVID-19 vaccine. Using immunoSEQ multiplex PCR, the repertoire was profiled, and TCRdb retains in-frame clones only, with some absent. This sample has roughly 100,000 clones, with 70% to 90% found just once. Whole-study findings and limits: At baseline, just 6 or 7 AZD1222 recipients tested seropositive. Once two AZD1222 doses were given, Spike-specific TCR breadth and depth went up.

The CDR3 is 13 amino acids. With 5 bases removed from V and 2 bases from J, the gap between germline ends came to 7 bases. Details on this clone: The antigen is not known.

This TCR derives from an adult in good health. The gene calls are TRBV12-3 or TRBV12-4 and TRBJ1-5; D uncertain. The specimen comprised peripheral blood, sampled on day 0 of AZD1222 vaccination. CDR3 nucleotides: TGTGCCAGCAGTGTGTGGGGCAATCAGCCCCAGCATTTT. Amino acids: CASSVWGNQPQHF.